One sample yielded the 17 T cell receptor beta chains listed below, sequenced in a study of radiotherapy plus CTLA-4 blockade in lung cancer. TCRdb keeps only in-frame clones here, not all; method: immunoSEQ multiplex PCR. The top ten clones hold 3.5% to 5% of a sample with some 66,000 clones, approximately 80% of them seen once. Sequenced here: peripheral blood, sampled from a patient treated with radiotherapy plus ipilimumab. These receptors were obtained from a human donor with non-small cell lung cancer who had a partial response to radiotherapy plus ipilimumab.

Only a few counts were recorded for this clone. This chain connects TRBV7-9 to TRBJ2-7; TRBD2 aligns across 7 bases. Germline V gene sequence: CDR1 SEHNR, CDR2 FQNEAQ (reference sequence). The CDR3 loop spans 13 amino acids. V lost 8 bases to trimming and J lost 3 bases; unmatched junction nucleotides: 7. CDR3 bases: TGTGCCAGCGGACGGGACTATAACTACGAGCAGTACTTC. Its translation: CASGRDYNYEQYF.

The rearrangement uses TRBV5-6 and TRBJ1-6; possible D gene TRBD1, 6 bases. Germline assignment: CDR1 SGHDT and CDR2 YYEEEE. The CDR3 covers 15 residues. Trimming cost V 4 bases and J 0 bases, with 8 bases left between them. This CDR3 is CASSTTGSYNSPLHF. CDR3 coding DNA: TGTGCCAGCAGCACGACAGGCTCCTATAATTCACCCCTCCACTTT.

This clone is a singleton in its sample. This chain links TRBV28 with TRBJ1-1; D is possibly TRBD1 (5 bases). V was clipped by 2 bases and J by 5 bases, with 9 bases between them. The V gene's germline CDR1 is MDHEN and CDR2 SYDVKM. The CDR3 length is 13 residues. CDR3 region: CASSLQGRTEAFF. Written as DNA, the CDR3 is TGTGCCAGCAGTTTACAGGGCCGGACTGAAGCTTTCTTT.

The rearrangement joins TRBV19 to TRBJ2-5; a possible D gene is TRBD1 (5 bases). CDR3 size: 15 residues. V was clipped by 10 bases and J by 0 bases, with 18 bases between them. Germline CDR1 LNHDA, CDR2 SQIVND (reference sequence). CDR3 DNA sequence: TGTGCCACCCAACCATCAGCAGGGTACCAAGAGACCCAGTACTTC. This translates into CATQPSAGYQETQYF.

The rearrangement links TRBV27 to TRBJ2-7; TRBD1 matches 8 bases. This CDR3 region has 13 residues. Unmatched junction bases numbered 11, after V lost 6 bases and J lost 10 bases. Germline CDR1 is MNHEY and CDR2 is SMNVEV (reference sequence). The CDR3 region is CASSPGTGRDQYF. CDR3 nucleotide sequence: TGTGCCAGCAGCCCTGGGACAGGTAGAGACCAGTACTTC.

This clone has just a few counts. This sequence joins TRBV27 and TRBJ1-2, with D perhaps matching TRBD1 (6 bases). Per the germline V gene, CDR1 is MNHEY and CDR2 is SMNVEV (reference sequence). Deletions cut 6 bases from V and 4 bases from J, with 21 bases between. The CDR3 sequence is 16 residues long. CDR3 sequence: CASSATTGLLSYGYTF. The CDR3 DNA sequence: TGTGCCAGCAGCGCCACTACAGGGCTATTGAGCTATGGCTACACCTTC.

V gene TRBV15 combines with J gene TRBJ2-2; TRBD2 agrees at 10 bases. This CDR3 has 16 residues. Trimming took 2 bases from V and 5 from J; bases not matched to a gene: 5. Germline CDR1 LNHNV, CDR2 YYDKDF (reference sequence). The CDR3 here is CATSRSLAGDTGELFF. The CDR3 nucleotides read TGTGCCACCAGCAGATCCCTAGCGGGAGATACCGGGGAGCTGTTTTTT.

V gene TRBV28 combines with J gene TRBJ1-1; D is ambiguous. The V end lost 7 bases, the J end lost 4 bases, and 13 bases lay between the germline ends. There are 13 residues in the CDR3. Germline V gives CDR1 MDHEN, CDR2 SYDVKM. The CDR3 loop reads CASTPRVGTEAFF. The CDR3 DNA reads TGTGCCAGCACCCCGCGGGTGGGCACTGAAGCTTTCTTT.

The DNA of the CDR3 is TGCAGTGCTCCTGGACAGTATGGCTACACCTTC. Residues: CSAPGQYGYTF. The V gene is TRBV20-1, the J gene TRBJ1-2, with D perhaps matching TRBD1 (6 bases). CDR1 and CDR2 (germline): DFQATT, SNEGSKA (reference sequence). This CDR3 region has 11 residues. The ends were cut back, 5 bases at V and 5 bases at J, with 9 bases in the middle.

The CDR3 spells CASSGGEGGQSYEQYF. CDR3 sequence (DNA): TGTGCCAGCAGCGGGGGGGAGGGCGGGCAATCCTACGAGCAGTACTTC. The chain has TRBV5-4 and TRBJ2-7; TRBD2 aligns across 7 bases. The CDR3 covers 16 residues. The V gene end was trimmed by 4 bases and the J gene end by 1 base; junction bases not matched to a gene: 11. CDR1 and CDR2 from the germline V gene are SGHNT and YYREEE (reference sequence).

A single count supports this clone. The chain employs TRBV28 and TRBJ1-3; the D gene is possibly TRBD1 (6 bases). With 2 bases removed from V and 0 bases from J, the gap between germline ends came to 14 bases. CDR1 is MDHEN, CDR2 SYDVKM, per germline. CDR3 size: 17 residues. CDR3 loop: CASSLNRATGSGNTIYF. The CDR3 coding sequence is TGTGCCAGCAGTTTAAACCGCGCGACAGGCTCTGGAAACACCATATATTTT. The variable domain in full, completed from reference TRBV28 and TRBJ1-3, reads DVKVTQSSRYLVKRTGEKVFLECVQDMDHENMFWYRQDPGLGLRLIYFSYDVKMKEKGDIPEGYSVSREKKERFSLILESASTNQTSMYLCASSLNRATGSGNTIYFGEGSWLTVV.

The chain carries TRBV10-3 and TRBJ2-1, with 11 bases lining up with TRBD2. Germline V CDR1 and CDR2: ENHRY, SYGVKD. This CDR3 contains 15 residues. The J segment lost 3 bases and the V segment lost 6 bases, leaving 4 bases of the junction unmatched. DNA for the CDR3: TGTGCCATCAGGCAGGGACTAGCGGACTACAATGAGCAGTTCTTC. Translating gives CAIRQGLADYNEQFF.

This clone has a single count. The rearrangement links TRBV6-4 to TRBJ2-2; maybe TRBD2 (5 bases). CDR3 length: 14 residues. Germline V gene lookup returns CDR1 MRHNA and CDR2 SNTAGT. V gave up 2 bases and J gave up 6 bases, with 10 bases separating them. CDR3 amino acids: CASSDGSGAGELFF. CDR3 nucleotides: TGTGCCAGCAGTGACGGCTCCGGGGCCGGGGAGCTGTTTTTT.

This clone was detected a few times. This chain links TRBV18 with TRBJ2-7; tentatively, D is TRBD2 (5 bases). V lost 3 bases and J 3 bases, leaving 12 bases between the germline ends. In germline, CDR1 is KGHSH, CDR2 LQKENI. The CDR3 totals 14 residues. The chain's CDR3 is CASSPRTDNYEQYF. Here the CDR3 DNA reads TGTGCCAGCTCACCCCGGACTGATAACTACGAGCAGTACTTC.

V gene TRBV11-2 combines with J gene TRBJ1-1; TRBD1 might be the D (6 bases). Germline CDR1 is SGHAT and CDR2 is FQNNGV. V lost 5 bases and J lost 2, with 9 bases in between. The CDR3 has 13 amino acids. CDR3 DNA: TGTGCCAGCAGCAAGGACAGTAACACTGAAGCTTTCTTT. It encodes CASSKDSNTEAFF.

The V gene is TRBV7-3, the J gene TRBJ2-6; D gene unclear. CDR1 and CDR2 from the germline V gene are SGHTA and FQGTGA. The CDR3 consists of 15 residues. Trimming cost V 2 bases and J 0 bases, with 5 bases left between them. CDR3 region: CASSLGVSGANVLTF. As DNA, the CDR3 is TGTGCCAGCAGCTTAGGAGTCTCTGGGGCCAACGTCCTGACTTTC.

CDR3 in DNA: TGCGCCAGCAGCCCCGCGGTCTCCTTCTACGAGCAGTACTTC. Protein sequence: CASSPAVSFYEQYF. The chain has TRBV5-1 and TRBJ2-7; D ambiguous. CDR3 length: 14 amino acids. Germline CDR1 SGHRS, CDR2 YFSETQ. V gave up 4 bases and J gave up 3 bases, with 14 bases separating them.